These 2 T cell receptor beta chains originate from one sample sequenced in a study of CD8 T cells in Susac syndrome. With random hexamers, roughly 0.45 to 1 ug RNA was reverse transcribed. TCRdb used MiXCR to reprocess the immunoSEQ multiplex PCR reads, holding one entry per CDR3 protein. Of approximately 68,000 distinct CDR3 sequences listed, around 96% are singletons. Sequencing input: CD8+ T cells from PBMCs. These receptors originate from a human donor with multiple sclerosis.

The chain is built from TRBV29-1 and TRBJ2-1; D remains ambiguous. The CDR3 has 12 amino acids. V was pared by 0 bases and J by 8 bases, with 8 bases between. Per germline, CDR1 SQVTM and CDR2 ANQGSEA. The CDR3 spells CSVEEGGHEQFF. The CDR3 region has the DNA TGCAGCGTTGAAGAGGGCGGTCATGAGCAGTTCTTC.

The chain has TRBV3-1 and TRBJ2-1, with D unresolved. V was clipped by 4 bases and J by 4 bases, with 14 bases between them. CDR1 and CDR2 from the germline V gene are LGHDT and YNNKEL (reference sequence). CDR3 size: 15 residues. The CDR3 nucleotides are TGTGCCAGCAGCCGAGACCAGGCGAAATACAATGAGCAGTTCTTC. This translates into CASSRDQAKYNEQFF.